The T cell receptor beta chain under discussion was sequenced for a study of cytomegalovirus exposure and HLA in healthy donors. General study results and limits: Researchers counted approximately 160 TCR beta chains as cytomegalovirus-associated.

Trimming cost V 10 bases and J 1 base, with 19 bases left between them. The CDR3 is 15 amino acids. Per the germline V gene, CDR1 is MDHEN and CDR2 is SYDVKM. The primer mix had 60 Vbeta and 13 Jbeta primers. TCRdb's table, derived via immunoSEQ multiplex PCR, lists solely in-frame clones and lacks some. The sample contains about 160,000 clones, around 78% of which appear only once. As concerns this clone: Its target is not known. Other DNA sequences of this sample code for an identical CDR3.

The sequence came from a female donor in good health and CMV-seronegative. The specimen was PBMCs. The chain carries TRBV28 and TRBJ1-1, with D perhaps matching TRBD1 (5 bases). The CDR3 sequence: CATTRGSQWNTEAFF. The DNA for the CDR3 is TGTGCCACTACAAGGGGCAGCCAATGGAACACTGAAGCTTTCTTT.